Listed here are 32 T cell receptor beta chains from one sample, sequenced in a study of T-cell reconstitution after alpha-beta-depleted transplantation in children. A TCRbeta library incorporating unique molecular identifiers was prepared. Via MiXCR, TCRdb re-called the PCR reads, giving one row per CDR3 protein. This table holds almost 500,000 distinct CDR3 sequences, roughly an eighth found once. The sequenced sample was PBMCs from the stem cell graft donor, obtained from the stem cell graft. These receptors originate from a human donor who donated a stem cell graft to a child with combined immunodeficiency.

This clonotype was picked up a small number of times. The chain couples TRBV20-1 to TRBJ1-1; TRBD1 is a possible D gene (6 bases). The CDR3 is 12 amino acids. V was clipped by 4 bases and J by 1 base, with 7 bases between them. Germline values: CDR1 DFQATT, CDR2 SNEGSKA (reference sequence). The CDR3 region is CSAKQGNTEAFF. The CDR3 coding sequence is TGCAGTGCTAAACAGGGGAACACTGAAGCTTTCTTT.

DNA of the CDR3: TGTGCCAGCAGCTTCGGACGGATGAACACTGAAGCTTTCTTT. Amino acid sequence: CASSFGRMNTEAFF. This chain joins TRBV7-2 and TRBJ1-1, with D uncertain. Trimming left V 3 bases short and J 0 bases short, with 8 bases between. This CDR3 spans 14 amino acids. Germline assignment: CDR1 SGHTA and CDR2 FQGNSA. The whole variable domain, filled in from reference TRBV7-2 and TRBJ1-1, reads GAGVSQSPSNKVTEKGKDVELRCDPISGHTALYWYRQSLGQGLEFLIYFQGNSAPDKSGLPSDRFSAERTGGSVSTLTIQRTQQEDSAVYLCASSFGRMNTEAFFGQGTRLTVV.

This clonotype has only a few counts. The rearrangement joins TRBV2 to TRBJ1-5; D is undetermined. In germline, CDR1 is SNHLY, CDR2 FYNNEI. The CDR3 is 14 amino acids. The germline V and J ends were trimmed by 3 bases and 4 bases, with 10 bases remaining between them. CDR3 DNA: TGTGCCAGCAGTGATCGTCATACTAATCAGCCCCAGCATTTT. It is translated as CASSDRHTNQPQHF.

This clonotype was detected only a few times. The chain couples TRBV12-3 or TRBV12-4 to TRBJ1-2; D unresolved. The CDR3 is 13 residues long. V lost 1 base and J lost 4, with 7 bases in between. CDR3 coding DNA: TGTGCCAGCAGTTTAGGAAGAGTCTATGGCTACACCTTC. Translation: CASSLGRVYGYTF.

The CDR3 DNA sequence: TGCAGTGCTAGTCGCCCCAGGGGGGTAGAAGAGACCCAGTACTTC. Protein sequence: CSASRPRGVEETQYF. This sequence joins TRBV20-1 and TRBJ2-5, with D perhaps TRBD1 (7 bases). The CDR3 sequence is 15 residues long. Trimming removed 3 bases from V and 3 bases from J, with 17 bases in between. Germline values: CDR1 DFQATT, CDR2 SNEGSKA (reference sequence).

This chain uses TRBV5-1 with TRBJ2-1, with 7 positions matching TRBD1. The germline CDR1 and CDR2 sequences are SGHRS and YFSETQ. CDR3 length equals 15 residues. After removal of 2 bases from V and 2 bases from J, the junction contained 4 bases not matched to a gene. CDR3 residues: CASSLQGWAYNEQFF. CDR3 DNA sequence: TGCGCCAGCAGCTTACAGGGGTGGGCCTACAATGAGCAGTTCTTC. The variable domain in full, completed from reference TRBV5-1 and TRBJ2-1, reads KAGVTQTPRYLIKTRGQQVTLSCSPISGHRSVSWYQQTPGQGLQFLFEYFSETQRNKGNFPGRFSGRQFSNSRSEMNVSTLELGDSALYLCASSLQGWAYNEQFFGPGTRLTVL.

The chain recombines TRBV30 with TRBJ2-2; TRBD1 or TRBD2 may be the D gene (6 bases each). The CDR3 is made up of 14 amino acids. Germline CDR1 reads GTSNPN; CDR2 reads SVGIG (reference sequence). Trimming shortened V by 0 bases and J by 5 bases, and 10 bases separated the two germline ends. CDR3 in DNA: TGTGCCTGGAGTGTAGGGGGGCAAACCGGGGAGCTGTTTTTT. Protein sequence: CAWSVGGQTGELFF. Filled out from reference TRBV30 and TRBJ2-2, the complete variable domain reads SQTIHQWPATLVQPVGSPLSLECTVEGTSNPNLYWYRQAAGRGLQLLFYSVGIGQISSEVPQNLSASRPQDRQFILSSKKLLLSDSGFYLCAWSVGGQTGELFFGEGSRLTVL.

In this sample, this clonotype turned up a few times. This chain connects TRBV9 to TRBJ2-2; 10 bases align to TRBD1. This CDR3 has 17 residues. Germline loops: CDR1 SGDLS, CDR2 YYNGEE. With V trimmed by 0 bases and J by 4 bases, 6 bases remained unmatched. For the CDR3, the DNA is TGTGCCAGCAGCGTAGGAGACAGGGGGCGTGCCACCGGGGAGCTGTTTTTT. Translating gives CASSVGDRGRATGELFF. The full variable domain, in which reference TRBV9 and TRBJ2-2 provide the parts outside the CDR3, is DSGVTQTPKHLITATGQRVTLRCSPRSGDLSVYWYQQSLDQGLQFLIQYYNGEERAKGNILERFSAQQFPDLHSELNLSSLELGDSALYFCASSVGDRGRATGELFFGEGSRLTVL.

In its sample, this clonotype was seen a few times. The chain recombines TRBV7-9 with TRBJ2-7; 7 nucleotides line up with TRBD2. The CDR3 length is 13 residues. V lost 10 bases, J lost 0 bases, and 6 bases stayed unmatched. The V gene's germline CDR1 is SEHNR and CDR2 FQNEAQ (reference sequence). As DNA, the CDR3 is TGTGCCACCCGACGGGGGGACTCCTACGAGCAGTACTTC. Amino acids: CATRRGDSYEQYF.

The table lists this clonotype with many counts. This chain joins TRBV2 and TRBJ2-5; possible D gene TRBD1, 6 bases. Looked up from germline, CDR1 is SNHLY and CDR2 is FYNNEI. The ends were cut back, 2 bases at V and 5 bases at J, with 15 bases in the middle. The CDR3 spans 15 residues. The CDR3 loop reads CASSEFAQGDETQYF. CDR3 nucleotide sequence: TGTGCCAGCAGTGAATTCGCACAGGGTGACGAGACCCAGTACTTC.

This clonotype occurred many times. The V call is TRBV6-5, the J call TRBJ2-3; D remains unclear. Per the germline V gene, CDR1 is MNHEY and CDR2 is SVGAGI. CDR3 length: 15 residues. V lost 2 bases, J lost 2 bases, and 11 bases lay in between. The CDR3 sequence: CASSYTDAPTDTQYF. Here the CDR3 DNA reads TGTGCCAGCAGTTACACGGACGCCCCCACAGATACGCAGTATTTT.

The gene calls are TRBV7-8 and TRBJ2-1; 7 nucleotides agree with TRBD2. From germline, CDR1 is SGHVS and CDR2 FQNEAQ. The CDR3 length is 17 residues. V lost 7 bases to trimming and J lost 1 base; unmatched junction nucleotides: 13. CDR3 coding DNA: TGTGCCAGCACCTCCCCCGGAGCGGGGTTATCCTACAATGAGCAGTTCTTC. Its translation is CASTSPGAGLSYNEQFF.

This clonotype was seen a handful of times. V usage is TRBV9 and J usage is TRBJ1-1, with a possible D match to TRBD1 (6 bases). This CDR3 is 15 amino acids long. Between the trimmed V and J ends, which lost 3 bases and 4 bases, there was a span of 16 bases. In germline, CDR1 is SGDLS, CDR2 YYNGEE. CDR3 nucleotide sequence: TGTGCCAGCAGCGGATCGGGGGCGCTGGGCACTGAAGCTTTCTTT. This codes for CASSGSGALGTEAFF. The variable domain in full, completed from reference TRBV9 and TRBJ1-1, reads DSGVTQTPKHLITATGQRVTLRCSPRSGDLSVYWYQQSLDQGLQFLIQYYNGEERAKGNILERFSAQQFPDLHSELNLSSLELGDSALYFCASSGSGALGTEAFFGQGTRLTVV.

V usage is TRBV12-3 or TRBV12-4 and J usage is TRBJ2-5; D may correspond to TRBD1 or TRBD2 (5 bases each). V was shortened by 6 bases and J by 4 bases, with 15 bases between the two germline ends. CDR3 length: 14 residues. The CDR3 DNA sequence: TGTGCCAGCAGCAACTCGGGGCCGGGAGAGACCCAGTACTTC. Translating it yields CASSNSGPGETQYF.

Concerning this clonotype: A much larger clone differs from this one at a single base, so this may be a read error. The CDR3 end shows no conserved phenylalanine or tryptophan, and so a read error is likely. The rearrangement links TRBV12-3 or TRBV12-4 to TRBJ2-5, with 7 bases aligning to TRBD1. The CDR3 is 15 amino acids. The trim removed 4 bases at V and 2 bases at J, leaving 7 bases unmatched. The CDR3 DNA reads TGTGCCAGCAGTTCTGAGGGGGCGTGGCAAGAGACCCAGTACTAC. Translating it yields CASSSEGAWQETQYY.

Ten or more counts support this clonotype. This chain connects TRBV7-3 to TRBJ2-2; 12 nucleotides match TRBD2. V shed 2 bases and J 6 bases; nucleotides not matched to a gene: 1. CDR3 length equals 15 residues. CDR1 and CDR2 (germline): SGHTA, FQGTGA. CDR3 sequence: CASSLSSGGAGELFF. The CDR3 bases are TGTGCCAGCAGCTTATCTAGCGGGGGGGCCGGGGAGCTGTTTTTT.

This clonotype was counted ten times or more. Here the CDR3 DNA reads TGCAGCGTTGAACCCCGGGACAGTTGGAATGAGCAGTTCTTC. It is translated as CSVEPRDSWNEQFF. The chain couples TRBV29-1 to TRBJ2-1; 7 positions agree with TRBD1. CDR1 SQVTM and CDR2 ANQGSEA come from the germline V gene. The CDR3 is made up of 14 amino acids. V shed 2 bases and J 7 bases; nucleotides not matched to a gene: 8.

Concerning this clonotype: An end of the junction differs from the germline gene, which may be a read error. This chain connects TRBV12-3 or TRBV12-4 to TRBJ1-1, with D possibly matching TRBD1 (6 bases). This CDR3 region has 12 residues. CDR3 coding DNA: TGTACCAGCAGTTTAGGGGGAACTGAAGCTTTCTTT. Translation gives CTSSLGGTEAFF.

The V and J genes are TRBV30 and TRBJ1-2, with unresolved D. The V end lost 2 bases, the J end lost 8 bases, and 18 bases lay between the germline ends. The CDR3 runs to 14 residues. Germline V CDR1 and CDR2: GTSNPN, SVGIG (reference sequence). The CDR3 DNA reads TGTGCCTGGAGTACAACAGCCTATGTATGGGGCTACACCTTC. It codes for CAWSTTAYVWGYTF.

This clonotype occurred many times. The chain couples TRBV12-3 or TRBV12-4 to TRBJ2-1; 14 nucleotides match TRBD2. This CDR3 region has 15 residues. With V trimmed by 5 bases and J by 6 bases, 3 bases remained unmatched. Written as DNA, the CDR3 is TGTGCCAGCAGTACGGGACTAGCGGGAGCCAATGAGCAGTTCTTC. Amino acid sequence: CASSTGLAGANEQFF.

This clonotype was detected ten times or more. The chain combines TRBV20-1 with TRBJ2-7; D is perhaps TRBD1 (6 bases). Trimming took off 5 bases at V and 2 bases at J, with 10 bases between the two ends. The CDR3 runs to 12 residues. Germline CDR1 reads DFQATT; CDR2 reads SNEGSKA (reference sequence). The CDR3 nucleotides are TGCAGTGCTCAACAGGGACCCTACGAGCAGTACTTC. This translates into CSAQQGPYEQYF.

This chain connects TRBV4-3 to TRBJ2-1; D unclear. There are 14 residues in the CDR3. V was cut by 0 bases and J by 10 bases, with 13 bases left in between. Germline CDR1 is LGHNA and CDR2 is YSLEER. Here the CDR3 DNA reads TGCGCCAGCAGCCAAGATTCCCAGATTGGCGAGCAGTTCTTC. Amino acid sequence: CASSQDSQIGEQFF.

As concerns this clonotype: A read error may be the cause here, since a much bigger clone is one base away. The chain has TRBV12-3 or TRBV12-4 and TRBJ2-2; possibly TRBD1 for D (6 bases). The CDR3 is 13 amino acids. V dropped 3 bases and J dropped 6 bases, with 8 bases sitting between them. The CDR3 loop is CASSFQGSGELFF. CDR3 DNA: TGTGCCAGCAGTTTCCAGGGGTCCGGGGAGCTGTTTTTT.

The V gene is TRBV7-9, the J gene TRBJ2-3; 8 bases align to TRBD1. Germline lookup yields CDR1 SEHNR and CDR2 FQNEAQ (reference sequence). V lost 4 bases, J lost 5 bases, and 11 bases stayed unmatched. This CDR3 region has 16 residues. In nucleotides, the CDR3 is TGTGCCAGCAGCTCCAGGACAGGGAGATTGGAAGATACGCAGTATTTT. It yields the protein CASSSRTGRLEDTQYF.

This clonotype has more than one count but fewer than ten. The chain links TRBV29-1 to TRBJ2-1; D remains unclear. The CDR3 covers 12 residues. Per the germline V gene, CDR1 is SQVTM and CDR2 is ANQGSEA. Trimming removed 2 bases from V and 7 bases from J, with 9 bases in between. The CDR3 sequence is CSVETDLNEQFF. In nucleotides, the CDR3 is TGCAGCGTTGAAACTGACCTAAATGAGCAGTTCTTC.

The V gene is TRBV20-1, the J gene TRBJ2-7; D might be TRBD1 or TRBD2, each matching 5 bases. V lost 4 bases and J lost 4, with 14 bases in between. The CDR3 has 13 amino acids. CDR1 DFQATT and CDR2 SNEGSKA come from the germline V gene (reference sequence). The CDR3 DNA reads TGCAGTGCTATCGGGACGGTCTCTTACGAGCAGTACTTC. Translating it yields CSAIGTVSYEQYF.

The CDR3 region is CATSDTWTQNDSWVTSTDTQYF. In DNA, the CDR3 is TGTGCCACCAGTGATACGTGGACGCAAAACGACTCATGGGTTACTAGCACAGATACGCAGTATTTT. The chain carries TRBV24-1 and TRBJ2-3; D not certain. The CDR3 is 22 residues long. The V end was cut by 3 bases, the J end by 0 bases, with 30 bases between. Germline CDR1 reads KGHDR; CDR2 reads SFDVKD.

The table lists this clonotype with a few counts. This chain uses TRBV4-2 with TRBJ2-7; D might be TRBD2 (5 bases). The CDR3 totals 17 residues. The germline V and J ends were trimmed by 1 base and 2 bases, with 18 bases remaining between them. Germline V gives CDR1 LGHNA, CDR2 YNFKEQ. The DNA for the CDR3 is TGTGCCAGCAGCCAAGTTATTACGAGGGATCCCCCCTACGAGCAGTACTTC. Translating gives CASSQVITRDPPYEQYF.

There are many counts of this clonotype. The V call is TRBV25-1, the J call TRBJ1-3; weak D call: TRBD1 (5 bases). The CDR3 extends over 18 amino acids. Per germline, CDR1 MGHDK and CDR2 SYGVNS. The germline V and J ends were trimmed by 3 bases and 0 bases, with 18 bases remaining between them. CDR3: CASSDWAQGTSSGNTIYF. For the CDR3, the DNA is TGTGCCAGCAGTGACTGGGCCCAGGGCACTTCCTCTGGAAACACCATATATTTT.

The rearrangement links TRBV29-1 to TRBJ1-5; 9 bases are a match to TRBD1. This CDR3 is built from 14 residues. Germline trimming cut 7 bases from V and 2 bases from J; bases unmatched to any gene: 6. Germline V gene lookup returns CDR1 SQVTM and CDR2 ANQGSEA. Here the CDR3 reads CSARTGEGNQPQHF. CDR3 nucleotides: TGCAGCGCCCGGACAGGGGAAGGCAATCAGCCCCAGCATTTT.

The chain links TRBV5-1 to TRBJ2-5; 10 positions match TRBD1. The germline V gene has CDR1 SGHRS and CDR2 YFSETQ. V trimming: 4 bases; J trimming: 3 bases; junction bases outside the gene matches: 3. CDR3 size: 14 residues. The CDR3 reads CASSQGQGKETQYF. For the CDR3, the DNA is TGCGCCAGCAGCCAGGGACAGGGGAAAGAGACCCAGTACTTC. The whole variable domain, filled in from reference TRBV5-1 and TRBJ2-5, reads KAGVTQTPRYLIKTRGQQVTLSCSPISGHRSVSWYQQTPGQGLQFLFEYFSETQRNKGNFPGRFSGRQFSNSRSEMNVSTLELGDSALYLCASSQGQGKETQYFGPGTRLLVL.

This clonotype was picked up many times. The CDR3 loop is CASSQAGVAGGYTF. The DNA of the CDR3 is TGCGCCAGCAGCCAAGCTGGAGTAGCGGGAGGCTACACCTTC. V gene TRBV4-1 combines with J gene TRBJ1-2, with D unresolved. The ends were cut back, 1 base at V and 8 bases at J, with 14 bases in the middle. In germline, CDR1 is MGHRA, CDR2 YSYEKL. The CDR3 is 14 residues long.